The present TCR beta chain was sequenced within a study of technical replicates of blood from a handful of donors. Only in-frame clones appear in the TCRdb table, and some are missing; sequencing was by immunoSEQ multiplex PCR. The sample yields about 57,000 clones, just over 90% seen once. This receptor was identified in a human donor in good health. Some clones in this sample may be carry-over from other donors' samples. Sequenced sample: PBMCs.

The CDR3 loop is CASSLAGTGVYGYTF. The CDR3 coding sequence is TGTGCCAGCAGCTTAGCCGGGACAGGCGTCTATGGCTACACCTTC. V usage is TRBV11-3 and J usage is TRBJ1-2; 8 bases are shared with TRBD1. Germline assignment: CDR1 SGHNT and CDR2 YENEEA. V trimming: 1 base; J trimming: 4 bases; junction bases outside the gene matches: 5. The CDR3 is 15 residues long. Complete variable domain (other parts from reference TRBV11-3 and TRBJ1-2): EAGVVQSPRYKIIEKKQPVAFWCNPISGHNTLYWYLQNLGQGPELLIRYENEEAVDDSQLPKDRFSAERLKGVDSTLKIQPAELGDSAVYLCASSLAGTGVYGYTFGSGTRLTVV.